This T cell receptor beta chain was retrieved from a study of shared clonotypes between healthy human individuals. Sequenced by immunoSEQ multiplex PCR; TCRdb stores in-frame clones only, minus some. The data contain roughly 1,800,000 clones, about 95% of them singletons. Germline V gives CDR1 SGHNT, CDR2 YYREEE (reference sequence). The CDR3 totals 13 residues. Trimming stripped 2 bases from V and 1 base from J, with 7 bases between. Naive CD8 cells, CD45RO-negative and positively selected for CCR7, excluded terminally differentiated effector memory CD45RA+ cells. Concerning this clone: Other nucleotide sequences in the sample specify the same CDR3.

The source of this sequence is a man aged 18 to 30 in good health. V and J are TRBV5-4 and TRBJ2-7; possibly TRBD2 for D (6 bases). Sequencing was done on a sample of naive CD8+ T cells sorted from blood. In DNA, the CDR3 is TGTGCCAGCAGCTTTGGAGGGTCCTACGAGCAGTACTTC. Its translation: CASSFGGSYEQYF.